The 27 T cell receptor beta chains listed next were all sequenced from one sample in a study of identical twins. TCRdb redid the calling of the 5' RACE reads with MiXCR, one entry per CDR3 protein. The sample has 600,000 to 800,000 distinct CDR3 sequences, less than 25% seen once. These same records also appear under a second study, on T cells expressing NK-cell markers.

Sequencing was performed on PBMCs. These receptors all stem from a woman aged 18 to 35 in good health.

This clonotype has more than one count but fewer than ten. This chain links TRBV5-4 with TRBJ2-5; 11 nucleotides agree with TRBD1. V shed 3 bases and J 1 base; nucleotides not matched to a gene: 2. The CDR3 spans 15 residues. Germline assignment: CDR1 SGHNT and CDR2 YYREEE (reference sequence). The CDR3 here is CASSWTGGFQETQYF. The CDR3 DNA follows: TGTGCCAGCAGCTGGACAGGGGGCTTCCAAGAGACCCAGTACTTC. The complete variable domain, with remaining parts taken from reference TRBV5-4 and TRBJ2-5, reads ETGVTQSPTHLIKTRGQQVTLRCSSQSGHNTVSWYQQALGQGPQFIFQYYREEENGRGNFPPRFSGLQFPNYSSELNVNALELDDSALYLCASSWTGGFQETQYFGPGTRLLVL.

This clonotype was seen at least ten times. The chain combines TRBV5-1 with TRBJ2-3; D possibly corresponds to TRBD1 (6 bases). The V gene lost 0 bases and the J gene lost 0 bases, with 11 bases spanning the gap. This CDR3 has 16 residues. Germline CDR1 reads SGHRS; CDR2 reads YFSETQ. The CDR3 is CASSLAVQGSTDTQYF. CDR3 in DNA: TGCGCCAGCAGCTTGGCCGTACAGGGTAGCACAGATACGCAGTATTTT.

The V call is TRBV5-4, the J call TRBJ2-1; 8 positions match TRBD2. V shed 0 bases, J shed 4 bases, and the junction held 3 bases outside the gene matches. This CDR3 comprises 15 residues. The germline gives CDR1 SGHNT, CDR2 YYREEE (reference sequence). The CDR3 DNA is TGTGCCAGCAGCTTGGGGACTAGCATGTACAATGAGCAGTTCTTC. Its protein is CASSLGTSMYNEQFF.

V gene TRBV29-1 combines with J gene TRBJ2-3, with D unresolved. This CDR3 is 12 amino acids long. Germline CDR1 SQVTM, CDR2 ANQGSEA. The V end was cut by 5 bases, the J end by 0 bases, with 6 bases between. The CDR3 reads CSVLTSTDTQYF. In nucleotides, the CDR3 is TGCAGCGTTCTCACTAGCACAGATACGCAGTATTTT.

In its sample, this clonotype was seen a few times. The V gene is TRBV18, the J gene TRBJ2-5; TRBD1 might be the D (6 bases). The CDR3 runs 14 residues. V gave up 5 bases and J gave up 5 bases, with 15 bases separating them. Germline V gives CDR1 KGHSH, CDR2 LQKENI. The CDR3 DNA sequence: TGTGCCAGCTCAACCCAAACAGGGTTGGAGACCCAGTACTTC. Its protein product is CASSTQTGLETQYF.

The chain is built from TRBV5-6 and TRBJ2-5, with 10 nucleotides matching TRBD1. In germline, CDR1 is SGHDT, CDR2 YYEEEE. With V trimmed by 0 bases and J by 4 bases, 9 bases remained unmatched. This CDR3 spans 17 amino acids. The chain's CDR3 is CASSLGLGQGKGETQYF. The CDR3 nucleotides read TGTGCCAGCAGCTTGGGACTGGGACAGGGGAAAGGAGAGACCCAGTACTTC.

In its sample, this clonotype was seen a few times. The chain links TRBV20-1 to TRBJ2-2; TRBD2 might be the D (5 bases). This CDR3 has 12 amino acids. The V end was cut by 5 bases, the J end by 4 bases, with 8 bases between. The germline V gene has CDR1 DFQATT and CDR2 SNEGSKA (reference sequence). The CDR3 sequence is CSAQRSTGELFF. DNA of the CDR3: TGCAGTGCTCAGCGGAGCACCGGGGAGCTGTTTTTT.

The rearrangement links TRBV7-9 to TRBJ2-5; D is undetermined. With 4 bases removed from V and 5 bases from J, the gap between germline ends came to 17 bases. CDR1 and CDR2 (germline): SEHNR, FQNEAQ (reference sequence). This CDR3 has 15 residues. CDR3 sequence (DNA): TGTGCCAGCAGCTCCATCAAAGACTTATTGGAGACCCAGTACTTC. The encoded protein is CASSSIKDLLETQYF. Variable domain in full (rest from reference TRBV7-9 and TRBJ2-5): DTGVSQNPRHKITKRGQNVTFRCDPISEHNRLYWYRQTLGQGPEFLTYFQNEAQLEKSRLLSDRFSAERPKGSFSTLEIQRTEQGDSAMYLCASSSIKDLLETQYFGPGTRLLVL.

The chain uses TRBV27 and TRBJ1-2; D not resolved. The CDR3 covers 13 residues. V shed 5 bases and J shed 6 bases, with 13 bases lying between them. Per germline, CDR1 MNHEY and CDR2 SMNVEV (reference sequence). This chain's CDR3 is CASSHGTEDGYTF. DNA of the CDR3: TGTGCCAGCAGTCACGGCACGGAGGATGGCTACACCTTC.

This clonotype was seen many times. The V gene is TRBV6-1, the J gene TRBJ1-2; 9 positions agree with TRBD1. Germline loops: CDR1 MNHNS, CDR2 SASEGT. CDR3 length: 15 residues. J was trimmed by 10 bases and V by 5 bases; bases with no gene match: 14. CDR3 amino acids: CASSRRTGAPHHYTF. For the CDR3, the DNA is TGTGCCAGCAGTAGAAGGACAGGGGCTCCCCACCACTACACCTTC.

This chain connects TRBV15 to TRBJ1-5; D gene uncertain. V was trimmed by 4 bases and J by 7 bases, leaving 26 bases between them. The CDR3 is 18 residues long. Germline values: CDR1 LNHNV, CDR2 YYDKDF (reference sequence). The CDR3 DNA sequence: TGTGCCACCAGCATCAACCTACGTTTTGGTAAGGCGAGGCAGCCCCAGCATTTT. This codes for CATSINLRFGKARQPQHF.

This clonotype has only a few counts. This rearrangement joins TRBV6-1 to TRBJ2-7; a weak D match, TRBD2 (7 bases). In germline, CDR1 is MNHNS, CDR2 SASEGT. V was clipped by 5 bases and J by 8 bases, with 28 bases between them. This CDR3 region has 17 residues. The CDR3 coding sequence is TGTGCCAGCAGTCCCTACGCGACGGGGGGCAATTTACGGAAGCAGTACTTC. As protein: CASSPYATGGNLRKQYF.

Only one count was recorded for this clonotype. The chain combines TRBV7-2 with TRBJ2-5; D unclear. Germline V gene lookup returns CDR1 SGHTA and CDR2 FQGNSA. Deletions cut 3 bases from V and 3 bases from J, with 11 bases between. The CDR3 extends over 14 amino acids. The CDR3 nucleotides read TGTGCCAGCAGCTTCGCCGGCAGAAAAGAGACCCAGTACTTC. Translation: CASSFAGRKETQYF.

This clonotype was counted a few times. This chain uses TRBV24-1 with TRBJ2-7, with D tentatively TRBD1 (5 bases). V lost 2 bases, J lost 10 bases, and 11 bases lay in between. The CDR3 sequence is 12 residues long. CDR1 KGHDR and CDR2 SFDVKD come from the germline V gene. The CDR3 loop is CATSDSTGLQYF. The CDR3 DNA reads TGTGCCACCAGTGATTCCACAGGATTACAGTACTTC.

The rearrangement uses TRBV24-1 and TRBJ2-2, with D perhaps matching TRBD1 (5 bases). V was cut by 5 bases and J by 1 base, with 7 bases left in between. This CDR3 has 14 amino acids. The V gene's germline CDR1 is KGHDR and CDR2 SFDVKD. The CDR3 protein is CATSGQGNTGELFF. The CDR3 nucleotides are TGTGCCACCAGTGGGCAGGGGAACACCGGGGAGCTGTTTTTT.

The gene calls are TRBV5-1 and TRBJ2-7; unclear D gene. The CDR3 loop spans 14 amino acids. Trimming took 2 bases from V and 2 from J, leaving 11 bases between them. Germline V gene sequence: CDR1 SGHRS, CDR2 YFSETQ. CDR3 amino acids: CASSLGQRPYEQYF. As DNA, the CDR3 is TGCGCCAGCAGCTTAGGGCAGAGACCCTACGAGCAGTACTTC.

Only a few counts were recorded for this clonotype. This rearrangement joins TRBV15 to TRBJ2-1; TRBD2 matches at 11 bases. The V gene's germline CDR1 is LNHNV and CDR2 YYDKDF (reference sequence). This CDR3 comprises 21 residues. The junction had 22 bases not matched to a gene; V was cut back by 0 bases and J by 9 bases. CDR3 sequence: CATSRDTRLSLTSGIPAEQFF. CDR3 in DNA: TGTGCCACCAGCAGAGACACCCGGCTTTCCTTGACTAGCGGGATACCAGCTGAGCAGTTCTTC.

This clonotype showed up just a few times. CDR3 bases: TGCAGCGTAGCCTCGAGCTCCTACAATGAGCAGTTCTTC. It yields the protein CSVASSSYNEQFF. The chain recombines TRBV29-1 with TRBJ2-1; D uncertain. Germline CDR1 reads SQVTM; CDR2 reads ANQGSEA. The length of the CDR3 is 13 residues. Trimming removed 6 bases at V and 0 bases at J, with 9 bases between.

The V and J genes are TRBV7-6 and TRBJ2-5; no reliable D call. Per the germline V gene, CDR1 is SGHVS and CDR2 is FNYEAQ. The CDR3 consists of 12 residues. V was trimmed by 0 bases and J by 5 bases, leaving 4 bases between them. The CDR3 DNA sequence: TGTGCCAGCAGCTTAGCGCCCGAGACCCAGTACTTC. This gives the protein CASSLAPETQYF. Using reference TRBV7-6 and TRBJ2-5 for the parts outside the CDR3, the full variable domain is GAGVSQSPRYKVTKRGQDVALRCDPISGHVSLYWYRQALGQGPEFLTYFNYEAQQDKSGLPNDRFSAERPEGSISTLTIQRTEQRDSAMYRCASSLAPETQYFGPGTRLLVL.

In this sample, this clonotype turned up a few times. The gene calls are TRBV10-3 and TRBJ2-7; no firm D call. Between the trimmed V and J ends, which lost 10 bases and 3 bases, there was a span of 10 bases. Per the germline V gene, CDR1 is ENHRY and CDR2 is SYGVKD. The length of the CDR3 is 11 residues. The CDR3 spells CATSTVYEQYF. For the CDR3, the DNA is TGTGCCACTAGTACCGTCTACGAGCAGTACTTC.

This clonotype showed up many times. V usage is TRBV6-5 and J usage is TRBJ2-1, with D tentatively TRBD2 (6 bases). CDR3 length: 18 residues. CDR1 MNHEY and CDR2 SVGAGI come from the germline V gene. With 2 bases removed from V and 0 bases from J, the gap between germline ends came to 17 bases. CDR3 nucleotide sequence: TGTGCCAGCAGTTACGGGAGGACATGGCCCAGCTCCTACAATGAGCAGTTCTTC. Protein: CASSYGRTWPSSYNEQFF.

Ten or more counts support this clonotype. The rearrangement links TRBV5-1 to TRBJ2-3; D may be TRBD1 (6 bases). CDR1 is SGHRS and CDR2 is YFSETQ in the germline V gene. The CDR3 length is 14 residues. Trimming took off 2 bases at V and 2 bases at J, with 9 bases between the two ends. CDR3 in DNA: TGCGCCAGCAGCTTCGGACAGCCCACAGATACGCAGTATTTT. It yields the protein CASSFGQPTDTQYF.

This chain joins TRBV20-1 and TRBJ2-5; 7 nucleotides line up with TRBD2. Germline V lookup: CDR1 DFQATT, CDR2 SNEGSKA (reference sequence). This CDR3 has 17 residues. The trim removed 0 bases at V and 2 bases at J, leaving 12 bases unmatched. In DNA, the CDR3 is TGCAGTGCTAGAGATTTTGAGGGAGGGTATACTCAAGAGACCCAGTACTTC. It is translated as CSARDFEGGYTQETQYF.

This clonotype was observed a few times. This sequence joins TRBV6-1 and TRBJ2-4; 12 bases match TRBD2. V gave up 10 bases and J gave up 9 bases; unmatched junction bases: 16. The CDR3 has 16 amino acids. Germline CDR1 is MNHNS and CDR2 is SASEGT. The CDR3 here is CATKTVLAGGPSIQYF. CDR3 DNA sequence: TGTGCCACCAAAACCGTCCTAGCGGGGGGGCCGAGCATTCAGTACTTC.

This clonotype was seen a few times. The chain joins TRBV29-1 to TRBJ2-5; D gene ambiguous. This CDR3 is 12 amino acids long. Trimming stripped 8 bases from V and 2 bases from J, with 12 bases between. Germline V CDR1 and CDR2: SQVTM, ANQGSEA. The CDR3 reads CSTPGLQETQYF. CDR3 DNA: TGCAGCACACCCGGGCTACAAGAGACCCAGTACTTC.

The V and J genes are TRBV18 and TRBJ1-3; tentatively, D is TRBD1 (6 bases). V lost 1 base and J lost 4, with 11 bases in between. Germline V gene data show CDR1 as KGHSH and CDR2 as LQKENI. This CDR3 comprises 15 residues. The CDR3 coding sequence is TGTGCCAGCTCACCACTGGACAGTTTAGGAAACACCATATATTTT. This gives the protein CASSPLDSLGNTIYF.

Here the CDR3 reads CASSGDDTQYF. CDR3 in DNA: TGTGCCAGCAGTGGGGACGATACGCAGTATTTT. The J gene is TRBJ2-3, the V gene TRBV2; D is possibly TRBD1 or TRBD2 (5 bases each). Germline CDR1 SNHLY, CDR2 FYNNEI. The CDR3 consists of 11 residues. Trimming cost V 4 bases and J 6 bases, with 5 bases left between them.